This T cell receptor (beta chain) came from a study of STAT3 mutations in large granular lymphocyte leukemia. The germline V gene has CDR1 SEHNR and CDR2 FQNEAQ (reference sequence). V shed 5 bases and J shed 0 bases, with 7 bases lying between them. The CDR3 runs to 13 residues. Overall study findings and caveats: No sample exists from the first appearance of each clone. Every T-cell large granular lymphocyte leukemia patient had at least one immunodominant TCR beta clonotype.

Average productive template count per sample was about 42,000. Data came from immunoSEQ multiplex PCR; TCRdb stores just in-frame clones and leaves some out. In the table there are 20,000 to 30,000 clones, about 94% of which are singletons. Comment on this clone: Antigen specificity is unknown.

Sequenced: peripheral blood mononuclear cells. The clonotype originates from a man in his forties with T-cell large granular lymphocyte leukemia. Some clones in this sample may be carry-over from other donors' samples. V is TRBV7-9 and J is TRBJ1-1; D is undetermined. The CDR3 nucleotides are TGTGCCAGCAGCGTCAACATGAACACTGAAGCTTTCTTT. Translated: CASSVNMNTEAFF.